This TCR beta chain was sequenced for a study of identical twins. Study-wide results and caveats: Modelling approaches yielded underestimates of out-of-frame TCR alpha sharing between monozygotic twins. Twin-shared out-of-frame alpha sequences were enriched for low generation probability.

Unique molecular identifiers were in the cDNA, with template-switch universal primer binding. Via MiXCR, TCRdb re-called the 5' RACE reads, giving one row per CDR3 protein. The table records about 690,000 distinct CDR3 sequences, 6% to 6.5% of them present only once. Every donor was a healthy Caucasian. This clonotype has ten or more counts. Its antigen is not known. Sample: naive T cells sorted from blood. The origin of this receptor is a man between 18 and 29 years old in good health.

CDR3 loop: CASSLLRLTGKQEQYV. The DNA of the CDR3 is TGCGCCAGCAGCTTGCTTAGGTTGACAGGCAAACAGGAGCAGTACGTC. The chain joins TRBV5-1 to TRBJ2-7; D may be TRBD1 (6 bases). CDR1 SGHRS and CDR2 YFSETQ come from the germline V gene. Between the trimmed V and J ends, which lost 1 base and 7 bases, there was a span of 21 bases. This CDR3 is 16 amino acids long.